The 27 T cell receptor beta chains listed next were all sequenced from one sample in a study of identical twins. TCRdb re-analysed the 5' RACE reads in MiXCR, keeping a single row per CDR3 protein. The sample has 690,000 or so distinct CDR3 sequences, 6.1% seen once. Sequencing input: naive T cells sorted from blood. The receptors originated from a man younger than 35 in good health.

This clonotype has at least ten counts. This chain joins TRBV14 and TRBJ2-1; maybe TRBD2 (5 bases). Germline CDR1 SGHDN, CDR2 FVKESK. The germline V and J ends were trimmed by 8 bases and 0 bases, with 11 bases remaining between them. The CDR3 is made up of 14 amino acids. The chain's CDR3 is CASGAESSYNEQFF. In DNA, the CDR3 is TGTGCCAGCGGAGCGGAAAGCTCCTACAATGAGCAGTTCTTC.

There are many counts of this clonotype. The chain employs TRBV20-1 and TRBJ2-1, with D possibly TRBD2 on 6 matching bases. V was clipped by 0 bases and J by 0 bases, with 12 bases between them. CDR1 DFQATT and CDR2 SNEGSKA come from the germline V gene (reference sequence). There are 16 residues in the CDR3. The CDR3 DNA reads as TGCAGTGCTAGAGATATCGCGGGGAGCTCCTACAATGAGCAGTTCTTC. Residues: CSARDIAGSSYNEQFF.

This clonotype was recorded at least ten times. This chain joins TRBV5-1 and TRBJ2-1; a weak D match, TRBD2 (5 bases). V dropped 4 bases and J dropped 7 bases, with 24 bases sitting between them. Germline V gives CDR1 SGHRS, CDR2 YFSETQ. This CDR3 spans 17 amino acids. CDR3 sequence: CASSQELGMPTLNEQFF. The CDR3 coding sequence is TGCGCCAGCAGCCAAGAACTCGGGATGCCTACATTGAATGAGCAGTTCTTC.

This clonotype was counted many times. The V gene is TRBV5-1, the J gene TRBJ2-1, with unresolved D. CDR1 and CDR2 (germline): SGHRS, YFSETQ. V was pared by 5 bases and J by 3 bases, with 6 bases between. This CDR3 contains 12 residues. CDR3 nucleotides: TGCGCCAGCAGATCCGGCTACAATGAGCAGTTCTTC. Translating it yields CASRSGYNEQFF.

J is TRBJ2-7 and V is TRBV5-4, with D perhaps TRBD2 (6 bases). Trimming took 5 bases from V and 0 from J, leaving 12 bases between them. This CDR3 is built from 14 residues. The germline V gene has CDR1 SGHNT and CDR2 YYREEE (reference sequence). CDR3 nucleotides: TGTGCCAGCAGGCAGCGGGTTGACTCCTACGAGCAGTACTTC. The encoded protein is CASRQRVDSYEQYF.

This clonotype was seen a handful of times. The V call is TRBV20-1, the J call TRBJ1-4; no firm D call. Germline values: CDR1 DFQATT, CDR2 SNEGSKA (reference sequence). This CDR3 comprises 13 residues. Trimming took off 3 bases at V and 4 bases at J, with 9 bases between the two ends. This chain's CDR3 is CSASEVINEKLFF. CDR3 nucleotide sequence: TGCAGTGCTAGTGAAGTGATTAATGAAAAACTGTTTTTT.

Many counts were recorded for this clonotype. V gene TRBV29-1 combines with J gene TRBJ1-1; D is unclear. Germline V gene lookup returns CDR1 SQVTM and CDR2 ANQGSEA. CDR3 length equals 13 residues. V was cut by 4 bases and J by 0 bases, with 9 bases left in between. DNA for the CDR3: TGCAGCGTTGGTAGACCGCTGAACACTGAAGCTTTCTTT. Residues: CSVGRPLNTEAFF. Supplemented by reference TRBV29-1 and TRBJ1-1, the full variable domain reads SAVISQKPSRDICQRGTSLTIQCQVDSQVTMMFWYRQQPGQSLTLIATANQGSEATYESGFVIDKFPISRPNLTFSTLTVSNMSPEDSSIYLCSVGRPLNTEAFFGQGTRLTVV.

This clonotype was seen only once. The chain combines TRBV10-3 with TRBJ2-7; 7 positions match TRBD1. Trimming removed 9 bases from V and 1 base from J; junction bases left unmatched: 3. The CDR3 is made up of 12 amino acids. Germline V gene lookup returns CDR1 ENHRY and CDR2 SYGVKD. CDR3 protein: CAIDRASYEQYF. CDR3 nucleotide sequence: TGTGCCATTGACAGGGCTTCCTACGAGCAGTACTTC.

Only a few counts were recorded for this clonotype. V gene TRBV12-3 or TRBV12-4 combines with J gene TRBJ1-3; D might be TRBD1 (6 bases). The CDR3 spans 14 residues. Trimming left V 3 bases short and J 8 bases short, with 14 bases between. CDR3 residues: CASSLRGQIYTIYF. Here the CDR3 DNA reads TGTGCCAGCAGTTTGCGGGGGCAAATATACACCATATATTTT.

This clonotype was recorded many times. The rearrangement uses TRBV2 and TRBJ2-3; D is tentatively TRBD1 or TRBD2 (6 bases each). Germline V gene lookup returns CDR1 SNHLY and CDR2 FYNNEI. CDR3 size: 16 residues. V was clipped by 7 bases and J by 1 base, with 18 bases between them. CDR3: CASNPGGGGGTDTQYF. As DNA, the CDR3 is TGTGCCAGCAACCCTGGGGGCGGAGGGGGCACAGATACGCAGTATTTT.

This clonotype has more than one count but fewer than ten. This chain links TRBV5-1 with TRBJ2-3; 8 bases agree with TRBD2. Trimming removed 4 bases from V and 1 base from J; junction bases left unmatched: 5. Germline V gene data show CDR1 as SGHRS and CDR2 as YFSETQ. CDR3 length equals 15 residues. The CDR3 DNA is TGCGCCAGCAGCAGGAGCGGGAGTGGCACAGATACGCAGTATTTT. Translated: CASSRSGSGTDTQYF.

This sequence joins TRBV5-5 and TRBJ2-7, with D possibly being TRBD1 (6 bases). V was shortened by 2 bases and J by 3 bases, with 12 bases between the two germline ends. Looked up from germline, CDR1 is SGHKS and CDR2 is YYEKEE (reference sequence). The CDR3 covers 14 residues. The CDR3 reads CASSFGQSNYEQYF. The CDR3 nucleotides read TGTGCCAGCAGCTTCGGACAGTCCAACTACGAGCAGTACTTC. Based on the CDR3 plus reference TRBV5-5 and TRBJ2-7, the full variable domain is DAGVTQSPTHLIKTRGQQVTLRCSPISGHKSVSWYQQVLGQGPQFIFQYYEKEERGRGNFPDRFSARQFPNYSSELNVNALLLGDSALYLCASSFGQSNYEQYFGPGTRLTVT.

The V call is TRBV7-3, the J call TRBJ2-1, with D maybe TRBD1 (6 bases). The germline V and J ends were trimmed by 5 bases and 1 base, with 21 bases remaining between them. Germline V CDR1 and CDR2: SGHTA, FQGTGA. There are 18 residues in the CDR3. CDR3 residues: CASSLYRTDQHSYNEQFF. In DNA form, the CDR3 reads TGTGCCAGCAGCCTGTACCGGACAGATCAACATTCCTACAATGAGCAGTTCTTC. The full variable domain, its missing parts supplied by reference TRBV7-3 and TRBJ2-1, is GAGVSQTPSNKVTEKGKYVELRCDPISGHTALYWYRQSLGQGPEFLIYFQGTGAADDSGLPNDRFFAVRPEGSVSTLKIQRTERGDSAVYLCASSLYRTDQHSYNEQFFGPGTRLTVL.

The genes are TRBV29-1 and TRBJ2-5; D unclear. Germline V gives CDR1 SQVTM, CDR2 ANQGSEA. This CDR3 spans 10 amino acids. V was shortened by 6 bases and J by 6 bases, with 8 bases between the two germline ends. CDR3 sequence (DNA): TGCAGCGTAGGCGACCAGACCCAGTACTTC. Its translation is CSVGDQTQYF.

This clonotype was recorded a few times. The CDR3 DNA is TGTGCCAGCAGTGCCGGCAGGGCCCAGTACTTC. It yields the protein CASSAGRAQYF. The rearrangement links TRBV2 to TRBJ2-5; possible D gene TRBD1, 5 bases. The germline V gene encodes CDR1 SNHLY and CDR2 FYNNEI. The CDR3 consists of 11 residues. The V end lost 4 bases, the J end lost 9 bases, and 9 bases lay between the germline ends.

This clonotype was counted ten times or more. The CDR3 region is CASSSNRGSTDTQYF. CDR3 DNA sequence: TGTGCCAGCAGTTCGAACAGGGGTAGCACAGATACGCAGTATTTT. V and J are TRBV6-5 and TRBJ2-3; 7 nucleotides line up with TRBD1. Losses at the gene ends were 4 bases for V and 0 bases for J; bases not matched to a gene: 4. This CDR3 comprises 15 residues. CDR1 and CDR2 from the germline V gene are MNHEY and SVGAGI.

The chain uses TRBV25-1 and TRBJ1-1; possibly TRBD1 for D (6 bases). The CDR3 is 16 residues long. Germline-derived CDR1 and CDR2 are MGHDK and SYGVNS. The V gene lost 1 base and the J gene lost 1 base, with 13 bases spanning the gap. The CDR3 bases are TGTGCCAGCAGTGAATCGACAGGAGAAGGGAACACTGAAGCTTTCTTT. This codes for CASSESTGEGNTEAFF.

This clonotype was seen a handful of times. The chain uses TRBV6-2 or TRBV6-3 and TRBJ2-7; TRBD2 aligns across 7 bases. The V gene end was trimmed by 3 bases and the J gene end by 6 bases; junction bases not matched to a gene: 8. This CDR3 region has 14 residues. Per the germline V gene, CDR1 is MNHEY and CDR2 is SVGEGT. The CDR3 sequence: CASSYFSGGREQYF. The CDR3 bases are TGTGCCAGCAGTTATTTCTCGGGAGGACGCGAGCAGTACTTC.

This clonotype was seen repeatedly, ten times or more. The chain recombines TRBV27 with TRBJ2-2; D not certain. The germline gives CDR1 MNHEY, CDR2 SMNVEV (reference sequence). The CDR3 length is 15 residues. V dropped 4 bases and J dropped 0 bases, with 9 bases sitting between them. Written as DNA, the CDR3 is TGTGCCAGCAGTTCGACCGGAACGAACACCGGGGAGCTGTTTTTT. As protein: CASSSTGTNTGELFF.

This chain joins TRBV5-1 and TRBJ2-3; D is perhaps TRBD1 (6 bases). V was trimmed by 6 bases and J by 0 bases, leaving 11 bases between them. This CDR3 region has 14 residues. Germline CDR1 SGHRS, CDR2 YFSETQ. This CDR3 reads CASIQGQSTDTQYF. CDR3 DNA: TGCGCCAGCATTCAGGGACAAAGCACAGATACGCAGTATTTT.

This clonotype has a count of ten or more. The CDR3 DNA reads as TGCAGCGTTGAAGGGACAGGGGAAGGCAATGAGCAGTTCTTC. Its protein product is CSVEGTGEGNEQFF. The chain links TRBV29-1 to TRBJ2-1; TRBD1 aligns across 9 bases. Germline lookup yields CDR1 SQVTM and CDR2 ANQGSEA. V trimming: 1 base; J trimming: 6 bases; junction bases outside the gene matches: 4. The CDR3 loop spans 14 amino acids.

The genes are TRBV6-2 or TRBV6-3 and TRBJ2-7; 7 nucleotides agree with TRBD2. This CDR3 contains 16 residues. The germline V gene encodes CDR1 MNHEY and CDR2 SVGEGT. J lost 0 bases, V lost 2 bases, and 7 bases had no gene match. For the CDR3, the DNA is TGTGCCAGCAGTTACCGGGGCGGGGGACTCTCCTACGAGCAGTACTTC. Translating gives CASSYRGGGLSYEQYF.

This clonotype was seen only a few times. The chain joins TRBV6-1 to TRBJ1-2, with 7 bases that match TRBD1. CDR1 is MNHNS, CDR2 SASEGT, per germline. CDR3 length: 14 amino acids. V dropped 7 bases and J dropped 3; count of bases not matched to a gene: 8. CDR3 protein: CASIRQGGYYGYTF. CDR3 bases: TGTGCCAGCATCCGACAGGGAGGATACTATGGCTACACCTTC.

V and J are TRBV20-1 and TRBJ2-2; 10 nucleotides agree with TRBD2. In germline, CDR1 is DFQATT, CDR2 SNEGSKA (reference sequence). V was clipped by 2 bases and J by 3 bases; unmatched bases: 9. The CDR3 spans 17 residues. The CDR3 DNA sequence: TGCAGTGCTAGATCGCCTAGCGGGAGATGGGACACCGGGGAGCTGTTTTTT. Protein: CSARSPSGRWDTGELFF.

This clonotype was seen a few times. The V gene is TRBV3-1, the J gene TRBJ2-5; D not certain. This CDR3 is built from 13 residues. With 7 bases removed from V and 3 bases from J, the gap between germline ends came to 12 bases. Germline assignment: CDR1 LGHDT and CDR2 YNNKEL (reference sequence). The CDR3 loop reads CASTRGGKETQYF. CDR3 DNA: TGTGCCAGCACCCGAGGTGGGAAAGAGACCCAGTACTTC.

For this clonotype: Being one base from a much bigger clone, this may be a read error. This is likely a read error, given that the CDR3 carries no conserved phenylalanine or tryptophan at its end. This chain joins TRBV7-2 and TRBJ1-6; no reliable D call. V was trimmed by 4 bases and J by 1 base, leaving 5 bases between them. The CDR3 runs 14 residues. The V gene's germline CDR1 is SGHTA and CDR2 FQGNSA. CDR3 region: CASSSRSYNSPLHY. In DNA form, the CDR3 reads TGTGCCAGCAGCTCACGGTCCTATAATTCACCCCTCCACTAT.

This clonotype was observed a few times. The chain recombines TRBV6-2 or TRBV6-3 with TRBJ2-6, with D perhaps matching TRBD1 (6 bases). The V end was cut by 8 bases, the J end by 0 bases, with 14 bases between. Germline V gene data show CDR1 as MNHEY and CDR2 as SVGEGT. This CDR3 spans 16 amino acids. The CDR3 DNA is TGTGCCAGCTCGGACAGAGTCCGCTCTGGGGCCAACGTCCTGACTTTC. Residues: CASSDRVRSGANVLTF.